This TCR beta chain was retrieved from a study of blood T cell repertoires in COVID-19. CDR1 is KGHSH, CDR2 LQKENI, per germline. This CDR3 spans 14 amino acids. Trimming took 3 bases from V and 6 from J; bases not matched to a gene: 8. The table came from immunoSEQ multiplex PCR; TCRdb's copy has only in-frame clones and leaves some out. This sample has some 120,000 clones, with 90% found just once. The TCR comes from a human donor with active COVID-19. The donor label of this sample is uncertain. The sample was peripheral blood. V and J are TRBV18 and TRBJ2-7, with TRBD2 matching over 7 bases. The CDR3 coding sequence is TGTGCCAGCTCACCGGTCGGGGGGTTTACCGAGCAGTACTTC. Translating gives CASSPVGGFTEQYF.